Below, 16 T cell receptor beta chains from the same sample are listed, as sequenced in a study of long-term antiretroviral therapy in people with HIV. Survey-level immunoSEQ v3.0 assays were run. Sequencing was performed with immunoSEQ multiplex PCR; in TCRdb, only in-frame clones are kept and a portion is missing. The table has 36,000 or so clones, around 79% seen once. Sequenced here: unsorted PBMCs, sampled 0.6 years after starting antiretroviral therapy. These receptors came from a man aged 18 to 30 with HIV.

This chain uses TRBV5-4 with TRBJ2-5; D gene unclear. The CDR3 is made up of 12 amino acids. Germline values: CDR1 SGHNT, CDR2 YYREEE (reference sequence). Trimming shortened V by 5 bases and J by 0 bases, and 5 bases separated the two germline ends. The CDR3 loop is CASSLDQETQYF. In DNA form, the CDR3 reads TGTGCCAGCAGTCTCGACCAAGAGACCCAGTACTTC.

A few counts support this clone. This chain connects TRBV2 to TRBJ2-2; D perhaps matches TRBD2 (6 bases). The CDR3 runs to 17 residues. Germline V CDR1 and CDR2: SNHLY, FYNNEI. Trimming took off 1 base at V and 4 bases at J, with 16 bases between the two ends. CDR3 nucleotide sequence: TGTGCCAGCAGTGAAGTCCGGCCGGGAGTGGGCACCGGGGAGCTGTTTTTT. This codes for CASSEVRPGVGTGELFF.

This sequence joins TRBV9 and TRBJ1-3; D not certain. Trimming took 5 bases from V and 2 from J, leaving 14 bases between them. CDR3 size: 15 residues. Per germline, CDR1 SGDLS and CDR2 YYNGEE. DNA for the CDR3: TGTGCCAGCAGTGCTACCGAGGGCGCTGGAAACACCATATATTTT. Its protein is CASSATEGAGNTIYF.

V usage is TRBV5-6 and J usage is TRBJ2-1; D remains ambiguous. Trimming took off 2 bases at V and 6 bases at J, with 6 bases between the two ends. Germline CDR1 SGHDT, CDR2 YYEEEE. This CDR3 comprises 12 residues. The CDR3 sequence is CASSLGPNEQFF. The CDR3 DNA follows: TGTGCCAGCAGCTTAGGGCCCAATGAGCAGTTCTTC.

V and J are TRBV2 and TRBJ2-3; D ambiguous. Germline lookup yields CDR1 SNHLY and CDR2 FYNNEI. The length of the CDR3 is 13 residues. Trimming removed 6 bases from V and 2 bases from J, with 9 bases in between. CDR3 DNA sequence: TGTGCCAGCAGCCGGACCGACACAGATACGCAGTATTTT. This translates into CASSRTDTDTQYF.

This clone occurred a few times. The CDR3 DNA follows: TGTGCCACCTATAAAGGGGACAGGAGGCTAGGTGGGGCCAACGTCCTGACTTTC. Amino acid sequence: CATYKGDRRLGGANVLTF. The rearrangement links TRBV28 to TRBJ2-6; 8 bases match TRBD1. J lost 3 bases, V lost 10 bases, and 17 bases had no gene match. Germline loops: CDR1 MDHEN, CDR2 SYDVKM. The CDR3 consists of 18 residues. Drawing the rest from reference TRBV28 and TRBJ2-6, the complete variable domain is DVKVTQSSRYLVKRTGEKVFLECVQDMDHENMFWYRQDPGLGLRLIYFSYDVKMKEKGDIPEGYSVSREKKERFSLILESASTNQTSMYLCATYKGDRRLGGANVLTFGAGSRLTVL.

The rearrangement uses TRBV5-6 and TRBJ1-2, with 9 bases aligning to TRBD1. This CDR3 region has 19 residues. From germline, CDR1 is SGHDT and CDR2 YYEEEE. The V and J ends lost 0 bases and 2 bases, in that order; junction bases with no gene match: 14. In nucleotides, the CDR3 is TGTGCCAGCAGCTTGGGGTTCGGGGACAGGGTCATTACGAACTATGGCTACACCTTC. This translates into CASSLGFGDRVITNYGYTF.

This chain connects TRBV19 to TRBJ1-3; D is ambiguous. CDR1 is LNHDA, CDR2 SQIVND, per germline (reference sequence). V shed 4 bases and J shed 3 bases, with 10 bases lying between them. CDR3 size: 14 residues. The CDR3: CASSRGSLGNTIYF. In nucleotides, the CDR3 is TGTGCCAGTAGTAGAGGTTCTCTTGGAAACACCATATATTTT.

The chain combines TRBV29-1 with TRBJ2-2, with D perhaps matching TRBD2 (6 bases). The CDR3 extends over 16 amino acids. Germline V gene lookup returns CDR1 SQVTM and CDR2 ANQGSEA. Trimming left V 5 bases short and J 6 bases short, with 22 bases between. CDR3 sequence: CSVRGGGMGPAGELFF. In DNA form, the CDR3 reads TGCAGCGTTCGGGGCGGAGGGATGGGGCCGGCCGGGGAGCTGTTTTTT.

In this sample, this clone turned up once. This sequence joins TRBV7-2 and TRBJ2-7; 7 bases fit TRBD2. Trimming took 5 bases from V and 7 from J; bases not matched to a gene: 11. There are 14 residues in the CDR3. Germline-derived CDR1 and CDR2 are SGHTA and FQGNSA. The CDR3 sequence is CASSPPTGGREQYF. As DNA, the CDR3 is TGTGCCAGCAGCCCCCCAACGGGAGGAAGGGAGCAGTACTTC. The whole variable domain, remainder taken from reference TRBV7-2 and TRBJ2-7, is GAGVSQSPSNKVTEKGKDVELRCDPISGHTALYWYRQSLGQGLEFLIYFQGNSAPDKSGLPSDRFSAERTGGSVSTLTIQRTQQEDSAVYLCASSPPTGGREQYFGPGTRLTVT.

CDR3 sequence reads: CASSRGRSYEQYF. CDR3 nucleotide sequence: TGTGCCAGCAGTCGTGGCAGATCCTACGAGCAGTACTTC. V is TRBV28 and J is TRBJ2-7; unclear D gene. With 5 bases removed from V and 1 base from J, the gap between germline ends came to 9 bases. The V gene's germline CDR1 is MDHEN and CDR2 SYDVKM. The CDR3 is 13 residues long.

The V gene is TRBV6-5, the J gene TRBJ2-7; D possibly corresponds to TRBD1 (6 bases). Germline loops: CDR1 MNHEY, CDR2 SVGAGI. The V and J ends lost 5 bases and 6 bases respectively, with 11 bases between them. This CDR3 is built from 12 residues. The CDR3 protein is CASSPQGLEQYF. CDR3 nucleotide sequence: TGTGCCAGCAGTCCACAGGGTCTCGAGCAGTACTTC.

The rearrangement uses TRBV30 and TRBJ2-7; D is unclear. Per the germline V gene, CDR1 is GTSNPN and CDR2 is SVGIG (reference sequence). V shed 0 bases and J shed 6 bases, with 9 bases lying between them. The CDR3 is 12 amino acids. The CDR3 region has the DNA TGTGCCTGGAGTGTAATCGGTGGCGAGCAGTACTTC. Amino acids: CAWSVIGGEQYF.

This chain links TRBV2 with TRBJ2-3; 9 nucleotides align to TRBD1. The CDR3 runs 14 residues. Germline V CDR1 and CDR2: SNHLY, FYNNEI. V lost 4 bases to trimming and J lost 3 bases; unmatched junction nucleotides: 2. CDR3 coding DNA: TGTGCCAGCAGTGTGACAGGGGGGACAGATACGCAGTATTTT. It encodes CASSVTGGTDTQYF.

This clone was recorded once. The chain combines TRBV29-1 with TRBJ2-7; 9 bases align to TRBD1. CDR1 SQVTM and CDR2 ANQGSEA come from the germline V gene. Trimming at V came to 0 bases and at J to 1 base, leaving 1 base not matched to a gene. This CDR3 is built from 14 residues. Written as DNA, the CDR3 is TGCAGCGTTGAAGACGGGACAGGGTCCTACGAGCAGTACTTC. Translated: CSVEDGTGSYEQYF.

V and J are TRBV6-5 and TRBJ1-5; D call uncertain. The V gene lost 5 bases and the J gene lost 4 bases, with 12 bases spanning the gap. The germline gives CDR1 MNHEY, CDR2 SVGAGI. This CDR3 has 14 residues. CDR3 nucleotides: TGTGCCAGCAGTGAGTCGCGGTTTAATCAGCCCCAGCATTTT. Residues: CASSESRFNQPQHF.